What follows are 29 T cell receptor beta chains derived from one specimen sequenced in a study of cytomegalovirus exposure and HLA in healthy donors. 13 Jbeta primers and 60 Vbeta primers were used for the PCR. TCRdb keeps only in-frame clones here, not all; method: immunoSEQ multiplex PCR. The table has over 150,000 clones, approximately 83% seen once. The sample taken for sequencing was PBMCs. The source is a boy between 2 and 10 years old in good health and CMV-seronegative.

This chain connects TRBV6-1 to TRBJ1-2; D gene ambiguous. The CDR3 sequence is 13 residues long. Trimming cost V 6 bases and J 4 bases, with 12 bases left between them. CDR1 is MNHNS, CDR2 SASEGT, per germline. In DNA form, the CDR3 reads TGTGCCAGCAGCGAGAGGAATTTCTATGGCTACACCTTC. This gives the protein CASSERNFYGYTF.

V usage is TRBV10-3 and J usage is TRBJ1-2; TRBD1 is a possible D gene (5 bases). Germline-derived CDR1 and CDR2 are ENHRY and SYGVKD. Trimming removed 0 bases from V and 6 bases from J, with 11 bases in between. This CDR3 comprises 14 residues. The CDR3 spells CAISESSDSDGYTF. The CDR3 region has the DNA TGTGCCATCAGTGAGTCCTCCGACAGTGATGGCTACACCTTC.

The CDR3 loop is CASSLYPGTTYNEQFF. The DNA for the CDR3 is TGTGCCAGCAGCCTGTACCCCGGGACAACTTACAATGAGCAGTTCTTC. This chain uses TRBV5-4 with TRBJ2-1; D might be TRBD1 (6 bases). CDR1 is SGHNT and CDR2 is YYREEE in the germline V gene (reference sequence). The ends were cut back, 4 bases at V and 4 bases at J, with 18 bases in the middle. The CDR3 is 16 residues long.

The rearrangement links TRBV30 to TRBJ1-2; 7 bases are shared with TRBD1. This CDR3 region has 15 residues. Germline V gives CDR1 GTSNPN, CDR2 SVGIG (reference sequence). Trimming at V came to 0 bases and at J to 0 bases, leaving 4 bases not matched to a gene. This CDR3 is CAWSVITGANYGYTF. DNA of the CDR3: TGTGCCTGGAGTGTAATAACAGGGGCTAACTATGGCTACACCTTC.

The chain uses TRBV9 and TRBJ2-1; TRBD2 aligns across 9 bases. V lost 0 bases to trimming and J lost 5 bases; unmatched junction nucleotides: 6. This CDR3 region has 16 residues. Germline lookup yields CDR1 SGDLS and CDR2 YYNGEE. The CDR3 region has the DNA TGTGCCAGCAGCGTAGACAGCGGGGGGTACGACAATGAGCAGTTCTTC. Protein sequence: CASSVDSGGYDNEQFF.

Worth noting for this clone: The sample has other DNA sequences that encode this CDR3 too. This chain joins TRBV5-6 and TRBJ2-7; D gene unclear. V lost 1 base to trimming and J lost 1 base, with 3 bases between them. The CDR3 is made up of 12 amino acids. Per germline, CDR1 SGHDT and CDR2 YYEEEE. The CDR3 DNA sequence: TGTGCCAGCAGCTTGACTTCCTACGAGCAGTACTTC. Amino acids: CASSLTSYEQYF. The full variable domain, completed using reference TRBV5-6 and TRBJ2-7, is DAGVTQSPTHLIKTRGQQVTLRCSPKSGHDTVSWYQQALGQGPQFIFQYYEEEERQRGNFPDRFSGHQFPNYSSELNVNALLLGDSALYLCASSLTSYEQYFGPGTRLTVT.

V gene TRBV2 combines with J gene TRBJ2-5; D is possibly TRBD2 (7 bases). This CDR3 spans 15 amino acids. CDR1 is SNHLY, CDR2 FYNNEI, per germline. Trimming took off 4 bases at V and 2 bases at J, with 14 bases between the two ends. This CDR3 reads CASSVGGGPQETQYF. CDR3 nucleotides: TGTGCCAGCAGTGTTGGCGGGGGCCCACAAGAGACCCAGTACTTC.

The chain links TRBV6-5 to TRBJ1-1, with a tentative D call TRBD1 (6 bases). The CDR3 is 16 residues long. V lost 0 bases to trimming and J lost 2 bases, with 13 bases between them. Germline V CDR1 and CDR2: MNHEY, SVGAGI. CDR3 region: CASSYSGRGANTEAFF. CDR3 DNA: TGTGCCAGCAGTTACTCGGGGCGGGGGGCCAACACTGAAGCTTTCTTT.

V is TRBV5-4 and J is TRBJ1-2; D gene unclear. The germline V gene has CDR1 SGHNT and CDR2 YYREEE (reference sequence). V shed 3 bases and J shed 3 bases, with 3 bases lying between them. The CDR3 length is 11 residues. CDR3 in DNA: TGTGCCAGCAGCTCCGACTATGGCTACACCTTC. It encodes CASSSDYGYTF.

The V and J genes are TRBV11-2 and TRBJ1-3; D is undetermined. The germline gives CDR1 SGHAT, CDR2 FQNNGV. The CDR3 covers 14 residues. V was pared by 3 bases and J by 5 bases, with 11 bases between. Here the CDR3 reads CASSLVHSRNTIYF. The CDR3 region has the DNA TGTGCCAGCAGCTTGGTCCACTCCCGAAACACCATATATTTT.

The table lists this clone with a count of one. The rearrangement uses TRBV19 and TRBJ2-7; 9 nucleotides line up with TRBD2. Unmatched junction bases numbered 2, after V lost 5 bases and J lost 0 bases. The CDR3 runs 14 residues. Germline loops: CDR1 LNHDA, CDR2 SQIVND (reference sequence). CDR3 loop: CASSLAGDSYEQYF. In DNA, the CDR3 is TGTGCCAGTAGTTTAGCGGGGGACTCCTACGAGCAGTACTTC.

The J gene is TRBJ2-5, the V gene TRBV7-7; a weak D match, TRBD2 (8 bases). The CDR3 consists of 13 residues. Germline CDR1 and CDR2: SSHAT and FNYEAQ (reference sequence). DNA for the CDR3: TGTGCTTCGGGGGGGGACAGCCAAGAGACCCAGTACTTC. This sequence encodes CASGGDSQETQYF.

Here the CDR3 DNA reads TGCAGCGTTGGGGTTACAGGCGAGCAGTACTTC. This gives the protein CSVGVTGEQYF. The rearrangement joins TRBV29-1 to TRBJ2-7; possible D gene TRBD1, 5 bases. V gave up 4 bases and J gave up 6 bases, with 10 bases separating them. This CDR3 is 11 amino acids long. The V gene's germline CDR1 is SQVTM and CDR2 ANQGSEA.

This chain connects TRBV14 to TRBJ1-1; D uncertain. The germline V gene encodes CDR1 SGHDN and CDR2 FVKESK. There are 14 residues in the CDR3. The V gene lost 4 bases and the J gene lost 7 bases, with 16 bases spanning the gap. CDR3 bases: TGTGCCAGCAGCCCACTTATTCGGGGTGGTGAAGCTTTCTTT. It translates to CASSPLIRGGEAFF.

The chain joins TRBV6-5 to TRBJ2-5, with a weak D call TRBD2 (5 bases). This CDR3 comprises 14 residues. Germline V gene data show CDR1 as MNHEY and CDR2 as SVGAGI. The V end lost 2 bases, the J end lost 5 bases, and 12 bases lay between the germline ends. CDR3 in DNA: TGTGCCAGCAGTTACAGGCGGGCCCGGGAGACCCAGTACTTC. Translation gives CASSYRRARETQYF.

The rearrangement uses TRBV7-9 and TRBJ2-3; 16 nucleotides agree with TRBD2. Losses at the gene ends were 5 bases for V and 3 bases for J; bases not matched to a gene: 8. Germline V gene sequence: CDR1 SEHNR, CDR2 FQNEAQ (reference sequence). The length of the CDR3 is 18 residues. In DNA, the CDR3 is TGTGCCAGCAGCCTAACCGGGACTAGCGGGGGGGTGACAGATACGCAGTATTTT. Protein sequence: CASSLTGTSGGVTDTQYF.

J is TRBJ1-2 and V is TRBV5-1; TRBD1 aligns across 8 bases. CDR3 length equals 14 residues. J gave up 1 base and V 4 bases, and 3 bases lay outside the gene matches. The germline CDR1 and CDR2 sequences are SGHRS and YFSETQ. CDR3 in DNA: TGCGCCAGCAGCCCCGACAGGGGTAACTATGGCTACACCTTC. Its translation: CASSPDRGNYGYTF.

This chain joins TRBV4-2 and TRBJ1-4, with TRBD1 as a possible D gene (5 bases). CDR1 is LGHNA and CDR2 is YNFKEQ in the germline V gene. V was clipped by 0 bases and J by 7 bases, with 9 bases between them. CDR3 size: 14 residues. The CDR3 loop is CASSQDRRGEKLFF. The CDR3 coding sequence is TGTGCCAGCAGCCAAGATCGGAGGGGTGAAAAACTGTTTTTT.

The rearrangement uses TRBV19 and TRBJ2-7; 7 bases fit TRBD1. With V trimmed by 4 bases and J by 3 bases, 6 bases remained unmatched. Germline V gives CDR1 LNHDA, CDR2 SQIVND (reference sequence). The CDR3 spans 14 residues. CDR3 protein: CASSKTGPNYEQYF. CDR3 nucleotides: TGTGCCAGTAGTAAGACAGGGCCTAACTACGAGCAGTACTTC.

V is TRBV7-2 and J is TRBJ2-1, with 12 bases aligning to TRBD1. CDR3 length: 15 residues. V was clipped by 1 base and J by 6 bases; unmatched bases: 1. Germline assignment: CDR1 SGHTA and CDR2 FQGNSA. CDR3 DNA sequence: TGTGCCAGCAGCTTAGGGGACAGGGGGCGCAATGAGCAGTTCTTC. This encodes CASSLGDRGRNEQFF.

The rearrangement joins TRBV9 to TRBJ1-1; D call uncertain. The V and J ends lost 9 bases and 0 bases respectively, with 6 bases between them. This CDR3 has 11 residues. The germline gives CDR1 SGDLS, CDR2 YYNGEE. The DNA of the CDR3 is TGTGCCATTTGGCTGAACACTGAAGCTTTCTTT. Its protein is CAIWLNTEAFF.

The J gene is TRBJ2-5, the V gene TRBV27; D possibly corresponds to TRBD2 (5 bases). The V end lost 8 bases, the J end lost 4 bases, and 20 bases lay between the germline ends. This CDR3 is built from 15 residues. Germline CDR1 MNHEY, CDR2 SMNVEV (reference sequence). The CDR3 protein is CASSLSAIGGETQYF. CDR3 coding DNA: TGTGCCAGCTCACTCTCGGCTATCGGAGGAGAGACCCAGTACTTC.

As DNA, the CDR3 is TGCAGCGTTCTCGGGGGACTAGGGGTAGATGAGCAGTTCTTC. It encodes CSVLGGLGVDEQFF. This chain links TRBV29-1 with TRBJ2-1; TRBD2 matches 8 bases. Trimming removed 5 bases from V and 8 bases from J; junction bases left unmatched: 11. CDR1 and CDR2 from the germline V gene are SQVTM and ANQGSEA. The CDR3 is made up of 14 amino acids.

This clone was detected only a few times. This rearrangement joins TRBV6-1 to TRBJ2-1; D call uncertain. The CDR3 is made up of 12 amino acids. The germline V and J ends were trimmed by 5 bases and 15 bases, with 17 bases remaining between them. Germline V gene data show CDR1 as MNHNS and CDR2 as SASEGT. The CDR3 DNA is TGTGCCAGCAGTACCTCGCACTTTACGGGGTTCTTC. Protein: CASSTSHFTGFF.

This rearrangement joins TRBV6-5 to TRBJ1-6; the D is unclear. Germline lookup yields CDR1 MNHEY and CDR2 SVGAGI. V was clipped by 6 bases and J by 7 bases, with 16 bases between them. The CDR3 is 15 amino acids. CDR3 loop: CASRPLGNQNSPLHF. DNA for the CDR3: TGTGCCAGCAGGCCACTCGGGAACCAAAATTCACCCCTCCACTTT.

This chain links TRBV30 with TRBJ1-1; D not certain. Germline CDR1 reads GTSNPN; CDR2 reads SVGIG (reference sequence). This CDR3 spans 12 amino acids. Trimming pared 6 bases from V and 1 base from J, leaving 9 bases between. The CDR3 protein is CACSPRNTEAFF. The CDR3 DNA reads TGTGCCTGCTCCCCCAGGAACACTGAAGCTTTCTTT. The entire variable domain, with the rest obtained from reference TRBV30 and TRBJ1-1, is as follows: SQTIHQWPATLVQPVGSPLSLECTVEGTSNPNLYWYRQAAGRGLQLLFYSVGIGQISSEVPQNLSASRPQDRQFILSSKKLLLSDSGFYLCACSPRNTEAFFGQGTRLTVV.

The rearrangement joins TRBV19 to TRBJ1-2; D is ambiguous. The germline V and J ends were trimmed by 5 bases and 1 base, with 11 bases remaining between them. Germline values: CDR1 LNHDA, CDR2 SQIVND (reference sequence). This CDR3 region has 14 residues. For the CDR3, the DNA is TGTGCCAGTAGTCCCTTTACGGTTAACTATGGCTACACCTTC. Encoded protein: CASSPFTVNYGYTF.

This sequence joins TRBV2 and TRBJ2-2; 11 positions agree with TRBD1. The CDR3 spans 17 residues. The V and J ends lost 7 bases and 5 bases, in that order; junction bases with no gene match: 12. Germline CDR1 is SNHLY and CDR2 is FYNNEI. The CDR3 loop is CASTLSPGTGGTGELFF. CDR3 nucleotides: TGTGCCAGCACACTATCCCCCGGGACAGGGGGAACCGGGGAGCTGTTTTTT. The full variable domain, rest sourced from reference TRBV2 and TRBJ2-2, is EPEVTQTPSHQVTQMGQEVILRCVPISNHLYFYWYRQILGQKVEFLVSFYNNEISEKSEIFDDQFSVERPDGSNFTLKIRSTKLEDSAMYFCASTLSPGTGGTGELFFGEGSRLTVL.

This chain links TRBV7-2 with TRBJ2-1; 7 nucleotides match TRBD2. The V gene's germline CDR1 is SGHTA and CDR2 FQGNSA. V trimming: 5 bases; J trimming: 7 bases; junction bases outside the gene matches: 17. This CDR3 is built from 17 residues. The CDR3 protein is CASSPQRRRAGNNEQFF. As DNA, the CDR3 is TGTGCCAGCAGCCCCCAACGGAGGAGAGCGGGGAATAATGAGCAGTTCTTC.